This T cell receptor beta chain came from a study of sequential checkpoint blockade in melanoma. Study overall: TCRbeta immunosequencing was performed on DNA from 75 to 95 pretreatment melanoma tumor samples.

Measured with immunoSEQ multiplex PCR; TCRdb has only the in-frame clones, and not every one. The repertoire holds about 5,100 clones, with around a third as singletons. As to treatment: randomized to nivolumab then ipilimumab (arm A) or the reverse (arm B). Losses at the gene ends were 5 bases for V and 2 bases for J; bases not matched to a gene: 9. CDR3 length: 16 residues. Germline CDR1 and CDR2: KGHSH and LQKENI. Sequences were derived from tumor tissue (inferred from file names), sampled from a patient given nivolumab and ipilimumab in sequence. This sequence joins TRBV18 and TRBJ2-5; TRBD2 matches at 9 bases. The origin of this receptor is a human donor with melanoma. The CDR3 spells CASSSIAGALQETQYF. CDR3 coding DNA: TGTGCCAGCTCATCTATAGCGGGGGCCCTACAAGAGACCCAGTACTTC.